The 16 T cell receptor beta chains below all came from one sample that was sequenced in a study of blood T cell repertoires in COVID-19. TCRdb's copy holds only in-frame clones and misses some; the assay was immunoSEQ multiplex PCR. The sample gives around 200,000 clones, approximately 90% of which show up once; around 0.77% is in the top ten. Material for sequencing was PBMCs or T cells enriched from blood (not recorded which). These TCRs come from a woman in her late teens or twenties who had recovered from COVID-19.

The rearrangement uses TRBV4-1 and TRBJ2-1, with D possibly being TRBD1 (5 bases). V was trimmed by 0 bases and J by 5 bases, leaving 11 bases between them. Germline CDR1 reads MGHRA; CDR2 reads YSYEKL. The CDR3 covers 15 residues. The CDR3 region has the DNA TGCGCCAGCAGCCAAGATCCAGGGTTGCACAATGAGCAGTTCTTC. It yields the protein CASSQDPGLHNEQFF.

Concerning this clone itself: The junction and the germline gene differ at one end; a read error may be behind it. The CDR3 DNA follows: TGTGCTAGCAGCTTAGGCAGGGGGCGGGACTACGAGCAGTACTTC. Translating it yields CASSLGRGRDYEQYF. The rearrangement links TRBV7-7 to TRBJ2-7; 8 bases align to TRBD1. CDR3 size: 15 residues. Germline V CDR1 and CDR2: SSHAT, FNYEAQ (reference sequence).

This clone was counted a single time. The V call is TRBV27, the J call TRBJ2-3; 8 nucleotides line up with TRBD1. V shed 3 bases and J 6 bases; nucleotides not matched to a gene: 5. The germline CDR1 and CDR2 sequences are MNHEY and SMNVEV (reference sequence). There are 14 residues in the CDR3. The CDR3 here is CASSFGRGLDTQYF. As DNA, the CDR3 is TGTGCCAGCAGTTTTGGCAGGGGGCTGGATACGCAGTATTTT.

CDR3 bases: TGCGCCAGCCAAGCGGGAGGGAGTTCAGATACGCAGTATTTT. It yields the protein CASQAGGSSDTQYF. This sequence joins TRBV5-1 and TRBJ2-3; 10 positions match TRBD2. V shed 7 bases, J shed 4 bases, and the junction held 6 bases outside the gene matches. The germline V gene has CDR1 SGHRS and CDR2 YFSETQ. The CDR3 spans 14 residues.

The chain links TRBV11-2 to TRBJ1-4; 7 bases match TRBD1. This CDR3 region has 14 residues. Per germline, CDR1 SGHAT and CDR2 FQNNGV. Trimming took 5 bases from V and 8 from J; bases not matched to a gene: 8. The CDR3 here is CASSPHRGMEKLFF. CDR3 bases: TGTGCCAGCAGCCCTCACAGGGGAATGGAAAAACTGTTTTTT.

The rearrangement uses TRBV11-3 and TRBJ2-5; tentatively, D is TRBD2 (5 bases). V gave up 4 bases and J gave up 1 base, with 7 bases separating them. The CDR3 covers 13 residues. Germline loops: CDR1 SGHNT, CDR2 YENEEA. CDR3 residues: CASSSGIQETQYF. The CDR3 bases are TGTGCCAGCAGCTCCGGGATCCAAGAGACCCAGTACTTC.

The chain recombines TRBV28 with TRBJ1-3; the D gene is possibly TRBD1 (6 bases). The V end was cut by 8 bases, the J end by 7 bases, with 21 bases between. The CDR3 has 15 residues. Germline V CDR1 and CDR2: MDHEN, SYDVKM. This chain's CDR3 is CASLQGPVGRNTIYF. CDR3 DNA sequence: TGTGCCAGCCTACAGGGCCCAGTGGGTCGTAACACCATATATTTT.

The CDR3 DNA reads as TGTGCCAGCAGCGGCAGACTAGCGGGAGGGCACGAGCAGTACTTC. Its protein is CASSGRLAGGHEQYF. This chain uses TRBV5-6 with TRBJ2-7, with 14 nucleotides matching TRBD2. The CDR3 length is 15 residues. Germline values: CDR1 SGHDT, CDR2 YYEEEE. Losses at the gene ends were 4 bases for V and 5 bases for J; bases not matched to a gene: 5.

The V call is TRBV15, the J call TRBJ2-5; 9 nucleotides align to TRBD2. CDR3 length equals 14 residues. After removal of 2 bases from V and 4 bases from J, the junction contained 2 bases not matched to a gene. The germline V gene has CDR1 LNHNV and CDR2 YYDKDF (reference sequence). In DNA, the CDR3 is TGTGCCACCAGCAGAATACTAGCGGGAGAGACCCAGTACTTC. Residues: CATSRILAGETQYF.

The CDR3 coding sequence is TGTGCCAGCAGTTCCCTTTTTAGCGGCACCTTCTACGAGCAGTACTTC. Protein sequence: CASSSLFSGTFYEQYF. This chain uses TRBV28 with TRBJ2-7, with a tentative D call TRBD2 (6 bases). V was shortened by 4 bases and J by 3 bases, with 19 bases between the two germline ends. The CDR3 runs to 16 residues. From germline, CDR1 is MDHEN and CDR2 SYDVKM.

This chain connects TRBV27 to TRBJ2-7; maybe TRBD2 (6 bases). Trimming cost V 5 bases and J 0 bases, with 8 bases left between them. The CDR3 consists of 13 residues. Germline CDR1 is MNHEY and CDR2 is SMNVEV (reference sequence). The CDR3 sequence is CASSTGASYEQYF. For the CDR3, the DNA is TGTGCCAGCAGTACGGGAGCCTCCTACGAGCAGTACTTC.

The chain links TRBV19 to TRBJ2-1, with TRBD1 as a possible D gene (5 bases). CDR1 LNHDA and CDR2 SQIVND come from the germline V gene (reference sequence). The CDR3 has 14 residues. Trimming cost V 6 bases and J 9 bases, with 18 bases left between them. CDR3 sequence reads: CASRTRPQGLEQFF. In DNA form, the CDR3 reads TGTGCCAGTAGAACTCGACCGCAGGGTCTTGAGCAGTTCTTC.

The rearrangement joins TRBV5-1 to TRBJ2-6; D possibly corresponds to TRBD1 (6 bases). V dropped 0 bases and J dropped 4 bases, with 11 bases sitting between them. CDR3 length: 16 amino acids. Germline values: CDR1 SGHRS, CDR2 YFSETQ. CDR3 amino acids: CASSLAGTLGANVLTF. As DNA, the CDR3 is TGCGCCAGCAGCTTGGCCGGGACACTCGGGGCCAACGTCCTGACTTTC.

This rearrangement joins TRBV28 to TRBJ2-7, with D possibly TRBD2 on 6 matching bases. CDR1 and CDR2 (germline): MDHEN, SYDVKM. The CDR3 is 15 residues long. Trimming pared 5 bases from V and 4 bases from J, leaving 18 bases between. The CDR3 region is CASSRGPGGGYEQYF. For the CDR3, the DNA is TGTGCCAGCAGTAGGGGCCCGGGCGGAGGGTACGAGCAGTACTTC.

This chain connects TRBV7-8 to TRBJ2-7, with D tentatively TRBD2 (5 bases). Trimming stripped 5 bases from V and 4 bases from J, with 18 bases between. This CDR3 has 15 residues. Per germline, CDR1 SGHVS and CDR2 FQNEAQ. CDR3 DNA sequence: TGTGCCAGCAGCCCTTCCCTTACATCGGGGTACGAGCAGTACTTC. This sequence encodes CASSPSLTSGYEQYF.

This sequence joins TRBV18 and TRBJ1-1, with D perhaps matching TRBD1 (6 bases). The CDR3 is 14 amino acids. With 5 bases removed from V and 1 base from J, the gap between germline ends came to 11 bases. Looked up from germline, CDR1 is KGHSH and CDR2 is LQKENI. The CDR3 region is CASSAETGNTEAFF. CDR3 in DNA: TGTGCCAGCTCAGCCGAGACAGGGAACACTGAAGCTTTCTTT.